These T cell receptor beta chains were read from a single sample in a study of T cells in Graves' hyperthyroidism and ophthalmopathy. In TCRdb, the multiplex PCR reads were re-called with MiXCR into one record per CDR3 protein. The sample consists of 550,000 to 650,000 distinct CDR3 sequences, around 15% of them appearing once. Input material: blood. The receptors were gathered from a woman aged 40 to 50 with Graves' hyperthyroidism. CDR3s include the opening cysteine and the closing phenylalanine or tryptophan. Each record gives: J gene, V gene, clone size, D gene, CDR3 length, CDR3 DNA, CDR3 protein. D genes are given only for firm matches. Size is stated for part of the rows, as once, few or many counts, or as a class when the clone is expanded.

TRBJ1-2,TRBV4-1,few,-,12,TGCGCCAGCAGCCAGGGCCTCTATGGCTACACCTTC,CASSQGLYGYTF
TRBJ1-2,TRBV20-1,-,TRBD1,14,TGCAGTGCTAGTCTCGGGACAGGGGGTTATGGCTACACCTTC,CSASLGTGGYGYTF
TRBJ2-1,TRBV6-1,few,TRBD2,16,TGTGCCAGCAGTCCAACTAGCGGGATTACCTACAATGAGCAGTTCTTC,CASSPTSGITYNEQFF
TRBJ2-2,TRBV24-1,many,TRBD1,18,TGTGCCACCAGTGGGGTTCTAGGGACAGGAGTTAACACCGGGGAGCTGTTTTTT,CATSGVLGTGVNTGELFF
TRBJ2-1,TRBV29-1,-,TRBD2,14,TGCAGCGTTGAACGAGGGACTAGCCTTAATGAGCAGTTCTTC,CSVERGTSLNEQFF
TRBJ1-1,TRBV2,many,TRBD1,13,TGTGCCAGCAGGACAGGGGGGAGGACTGAAGCTTTCTTT,CASRTGGRTEAFF
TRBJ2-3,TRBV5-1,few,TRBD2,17,TGCGCCAGCAGCTTGGCCCTTAGCGGGAGGAACACAGATACGCAGTATTTT,CASSLALSGRNTDTQYF
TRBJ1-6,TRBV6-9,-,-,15,TGTGCCAGCAGTTATCAGGGCAGGGACAATTCACCCCTCCACTTT,CASSYQGRDNSPLHF
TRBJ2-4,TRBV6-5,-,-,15,TGTGCCAGCATTACCTTAGGGGGAGCCAAAAACATTCAGTACTTC,CASITLGGAKNIQYF
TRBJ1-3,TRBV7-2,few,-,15,TGTGCCAGCAGCTTAGGAGGTGCCGGCCGGGACACCATATATTTT,CASSLGGAGRDTIYF
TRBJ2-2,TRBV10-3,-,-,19,TGTGCCATCAGTGAGGCGAGCCCAGGGAGGACCCTGAACACCGGGGAGCTGTTTTTT,CAISEASPGRTLNTGELFF